The rows below give T cell receptor beta chains drawn from one sample of a study of cytomegalovirus exposure and HLA in healthy donors. Using immunoSEQ multiplex PCR, the repertoire was profiled, and TCRdb retains in-frame clones only, with some absent. The sample holds 95,000 to 150,000 clones, about 80% seen once. Sequenced material: PBMCs. These receptors originate from a man aged 35-49 years in good health and CMV-seronegative. Both conserved end residues are part of each CDR3. Fields, in order: V gene, clone size, D gene, J gene, CDR3 protein, CDR3 DNA. D genes are given only for firm matches. Not every row has a clone size; where given, it reads once, few, many or a size class.

TRBV30,.,TRBD1,TRBJ2-5,CAWRGDRVRETQYF,TGTGCCTGGAGGGGGGACAGGGTTCGGGAGACCCAGTACTTC
TRBV7-2,.,TRBD2,TRBJ2-1,CASNLAGGRTYNEQFF,TGTGCCAGCAACTTAGCGGGGGGGCGTACCTACAATGAGCAGTTCTTC
TRBV19,few,.,TRBJ2-3,CASSNGFSRDTQYF,TGTGCCAGTAGTAACGGATTCTCGAGGGATACGCAGTATTTT
TRBV7-3,.,TRBD1,TRBJ2-2,CASRVDRGTGELFF,TGTGCCAGCAGAGTTGACAGGGGCACCGGGGAGCTGTTTTTT
TRBV7-9,.,.,TRBJ2-5,CASSSSGTAQETQYF,TGTGCCAGCAGCTCCTCAGGGACTGCTCAAGAGACCCAGTACTTC
TRBV5-1,.,.,TRBJ1-1,CASSQLPGLGIAFF,TGCGCCAGCAGCCAACTCCCGGGACTAGGGATAGCTTTCTTT
TRBV11-2,.,.,TRBJ2-5,CASSLIFRVTQYF,TGTGCCAGCAGCTTAATTTTTCGAGTGACCCAGTACTTC
TRBV19,few,.,TRBJ1-1,CASSNGQMNTEAFF,TGTGCCAGTAGTAACGGACAAATGAACACTGAAGCTTTCTTT
TRBV28,.,.,TRBJ1-4,CASSFGGEDRGEKLFF,TGTGCCAGCAGTTTCGGAGGGGAAGATAGGGGTGAAAAACTGTTTTTT
TRBV6-6,many,TRBD1,TRBJ2-3,CASSPTGVAGTDTQYF,TGTGCCAGCAGCCCTACAGGGGTCGCAGGCACAGATACGCAGTATTTT
TRBV5-1,.,TRBD1,TRBJ1-1,CASGQGVGTEAFF,TGCGCCAGCGGCCAGGGGGTAGGCACTGAAGCTTTCTTT
TRBV5-4,once,TRBD2,TRBJ2-3,CASSPLAGGVADTQYF,TGTGCCAGCAGCCCCTTAGCGGGGGGAGTAGCAGATACGCAGTATTTT
TRBV6-5,.,.,TRBJ1-1,CASRTDSFWAFF,TGTGCCAGCAGGACCGACAGTTTTTGGGCTTTCTTT
TRBV4-1,.,.,TRBJ2-2,CASSPYAGNTGELFF,TGCGCCAGCAGCCCCTACGCGGGGAACACCGGGGAGCTGTTTTTT
TRBV18,.,.,TRBJ1-2,CASSRNRESLGYGYTF,TGTGCCAGCTCCCGAAACAGGGAATCCCTTGGCTATGGCTACACCTTC
TRBV13,.,TRBD1,TRBJ2-1,CASSLVPGTGRWGNEQFF,TGTGCCAGCAGCTTAGTCCCCGGGACAGGGAGGTGGGGGAATGAGCAGTTCTTC
TRBV5-1,.,.,TRBJ1-2,CASSFTQQGNGYTF,TGCGCCAGCAGCTTCACTCAACAGGGAAATGGCTACACCTTC
TRBV2,few,.,TRBJ1-1,CASRSRRTDTEAFF,TGTGCCAGCAGAAGTAGAAGGACAGATACTGAAGCTTTCTTT
TRBV7-6,few,.,TRBJ1-2,CASSPRERLGYTF,TGTGCCAGCAGCCCTCGGGAGCGCTTGGGCTACACCTTC
TRBV7-3,.,.,TRBJ1-1,CASSLTRTGNTEAFF,TGTGCCAGCAGCCTAACCCGGACGGGAAACACTGAAGCTTTCTTT
TRBV7-3,.,TRBD1,TRBJ1-1,CASSSHRGTEAFF,TGTGCCAGCAGCTCCCACAGGGGCACTGAAGCTTTCTTT
TRBV30,once,.,TRBJ1-1,CAWSVRSQGGSTEAFF,TGTGCTTGGAGTGTACGAAGTCAGGGCGGTTCGACTGAAGCTTTCTTT
TRBV27,.,.,TRBJ2-7,CASSFRGRVYEQYF,TGTGCCAGCAGTTTCCGAGGCAGGGTCTACGAGCAGTACTTC
TRBV9,.,.,TRBJ1-3,CASSQHVNSGNTIYF,TGTGCCAGCAGCCAACACGTAAACTCTGGAAACACCATATATTTT
TRBV13,.,.,TRBJ2-5,CASSLGLGLVETQYF,TGTGCCAGCAGCTTGGGGCTGGGGTTGGTGGAGACCCAGTACTTC
TRBV29-1,.,TRBD2,TRBJ2-2,CSVGLAGGTGELFF,TGCAGCGTTGGGCTAGCGGGAGGAACCGGGGAGCTGTTTTTT
TRBV5-4,.,TRBD1,TRBJ1-2,CASSSGTGLWYYTF,TGTGCCAGCAGCTCCGGGACAGGATTATGGTACTACACCTTC
TRBV20-1,.,.,TRBJ1-2,CSARGPDGYTF,TGCAGTGCTAGAGGCCCAGATGGCTACACCTTC
TRBV29-1,.,TRBD1,TRBJ2-7,CSVGARGQVYEQYF,TGCAGCGTTGGGGCGAGAGGACAGGTCTACGAGCAGTACTTC
TRBV7-2,.,TRBD1,TRBJ1-2,CASIAGGQGTSMGYTF,TGTGCCAGCATCGCGGGGGGACAGGGGACTTCTATGGGCTACACCTTC
TRBV9,.,TRBD1,TRBJ1-2,CASSPVDRDVYGYTF,TGTGCCAGCAGCCCGGTAGACAGGGACGTCTATGGCTACACCTTC
TRBV5-6,.,.,TRBJ2-5,CASSLSAGGQETQYF,TGTGCCAGCAGCTTGTCGGCAGGGGGGCAAGAGACCCAGTACTTC
TRBV27,.,.,TRBJ2-5,CASSTPEMREQYF,TGTGCCAGCAGTACACCCGAAATGAGGGAGCAGTACTTC
TRBV11-1,.,.,TRBJ2-7,CASSPGQYEQYF,TGTGCCAGCAGCCCAGGACAGTACGAGCAGTACTTC
TRBV11-3,.,.,TRBJ2-3,CASSLDLSYTQYF,TGTGCCAGCAGCTTAGATTTATCGTATACGCAGTATTTT
TRBV4-3,few,.,TRBJ2-5,CASSHWAGGTETQYF,TGCGCCAGCAGCCACTGGGCAGGGGGGACAGAGACCCAGTACTTC
TRBV28,few,TRBD1,TRBJ1-5,CASSPTGDYQPQHF,TGTGCCAGCAGTCCGACAGGGGATTATCAGCCCCAGCATTTT
TRBV19,few,.,TRBJ1-1,CASSLRVNTEAFF,TGTGCCAGTAGTTTGAGGGTGAACACTGAAGCTTTCTTT
TRBV11-1,.,.,TRBJ2-5,CASSLALTADQETQYF,TGTGCCAGCAGCTTAGCGCTAACAGCAGACCAAGAGACCCAGTACTTC
TRBV29-1,.,.,TRBJ2-7,CSVGFSGSGEQYF,TGCAGCGTTGGGTTCTCAGGATCTGGCGAGCAGTACTTC
TRBV15,.,.,TRBJ1-1,CATSRTAQMNTEAFF,TGTGCCACCAGTAGGACAGCTCAGATGAACACTGAAGCTTTCTTT
TRBV5-8,.,TRBD1,TRBJ2-3,CASSSLPGTGKNTDTQYF,TGTGCCAGCAGCTCTCTTCCTGGGACAGGGAAGAACACAGATACGCAGTATTTT
TRBV7-6,.,TRBD1,TRBJ2-7,CASARSGTGREEQYF,TGTGCCAGCGCGAGGTCGGGGACAGGACGTGAGGAGCAGTACTTC
TRBV28,.,.,TRBJ2-1,CASSQLVSEQFF,TGTGCCAGCAGCCAACTAGTTTCTGAGCAGTTCTTC
TRBV5-1,.,TRBD1,TRBJ1-2,CASSPYPRDRSYYTF,TGCGCCAGCAGCCCGTACCCCCGGGACAGGTCCTACTACACCTTC
TRBV13,.,TRBD2,TRBJ2-2,CASGERGPLGPGELFF,TGTGCCAGCGGGGAGCGGGGGCCACTAGGGCCCGGGGAGCTGTTTTTT
TRBV7-2,.,TRBD1,TRBJ2-7,CASSFLDRGRYEQYF,TGTGCCAGCAGCTTTCTCGACAGGGGAAGATACGAGCAGTACTTC
TRBV19,.,.,TRBJ1-1,CASSTGEASSEAFF,TGTGCCAGTAGTACCGGCGAGGCATCCAGTGAAGCTTTCTTT
TRBV2,.,.,TRBJ2-7,CASRLLDSAYEQYF,TGTGCCAGCAGGCTACTCGACAGTGCCTACGAGCAGTACTTC
TRBV11-1,once,.,TRBJ1-5,CASSLYADQPQHF,TGTGCCAGCAGCTTATATGCGGATCAGCCCCAGCATTTT
TRBV2,.,TRBD1,TRBJ1-1,CASSVSGTGYKTEAFF,TGTGCCAGCAGTGTTTCCGGGACAGGGTATAAGACTGAAGCTTTCTTT
TRBV12-5,few,.,TRBJ2-3,CASGLIGGDTQYF,TGTGCTAGTGGTTTGATCGGGGGAGATACGCAGTATTTT
TRBV6-4,.,.,TRBJ1-2,CASSDSGGDTGYTF,TGTGCCAGCAGTGACTCAGGCGGGGATACTGGCTACACCTTC
TRBV30,.,.,TRBJ1-2,CARGPTGYGYTF,TGTGCCCGCGGGCCGACGGGGTATGGCTACACCTTC